This T cell receptor (beta chain) is drawn from a study of cytomegalovirus exposure and HLA in healthy donors. Study-wide context: About 85 million unique TCRs from HLA-typed donors were held in an early release of data.

Study results and limitations: One later analysis reportedly identified an Asian-associated ancestry cluster that showed fewer N-insertions than the approximately 700-donor mean. Highly shared sequence variants in one cluster were likely a sequencing artifact. In a later analysis, DRB1 alleles had the most associated TCRs; HLA-C alleles the fewest.

PCR used 60 Vbeta primers and 13 Jbeta primers. Sequencing used immunoSEQ multiplex PCR; TCRdb keeps in-frame clones, though not all of them. The data hold about 110,000 clones, with 60% to 85% observed a single time. CDR1 and CDR2 (germline): SGHRS, YFSETQ. V lost 0 bases and J lost 11; bases outside the gene matches: 13. The CDR3 loop spans 16 amino acids. With respect to this clone: Its antigen is unidentified.

The sequencing input was PBMCs. The V call is TRBV5-1, the J call TRBJ2-5; 10 nucleotides align to TRBD2. The receptor's source is a woman aged 55-69 years in good health and CMV-seropositive. The CDR3 DNA follows: TGCGCCAGCAGCTTGGTGGCTAGCGGGAGAGGTGGTGAGCAGTACTTC. Protein product: CASSLVASGRGGEQYF.